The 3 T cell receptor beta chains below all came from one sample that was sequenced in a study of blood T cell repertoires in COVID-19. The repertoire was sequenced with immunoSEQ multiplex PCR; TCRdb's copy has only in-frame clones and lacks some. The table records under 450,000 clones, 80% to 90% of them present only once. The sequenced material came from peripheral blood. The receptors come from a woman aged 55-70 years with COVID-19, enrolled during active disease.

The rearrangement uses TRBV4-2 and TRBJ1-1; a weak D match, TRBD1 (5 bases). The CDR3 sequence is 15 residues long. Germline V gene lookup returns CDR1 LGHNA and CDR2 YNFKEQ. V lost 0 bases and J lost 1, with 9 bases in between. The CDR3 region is CASSQDLQGNTEAFF. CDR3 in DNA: TGTGCCAGCAGCCAAGATCTTCAGGGGAACACTGAAGCTTTCTTT.

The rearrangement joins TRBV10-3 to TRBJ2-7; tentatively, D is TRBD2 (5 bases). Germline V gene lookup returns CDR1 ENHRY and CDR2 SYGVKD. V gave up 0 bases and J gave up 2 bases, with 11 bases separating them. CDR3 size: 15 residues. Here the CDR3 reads CAISESSGATYEQYF. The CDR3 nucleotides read TGTGCCATCAGTGAGTCCAGCGGCGCCACCTACGAGCAGTACTTC.

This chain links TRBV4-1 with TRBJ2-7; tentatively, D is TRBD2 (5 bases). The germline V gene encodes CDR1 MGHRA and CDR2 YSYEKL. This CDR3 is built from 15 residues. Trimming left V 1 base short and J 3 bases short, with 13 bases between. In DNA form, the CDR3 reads TGCGCCAGCAGCCAAGGTTTAGAGGGCTTCTACGAGCAGTACTTC. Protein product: CASSQGLEGFYEQYF.